This T cell receptor (beta chain) was found in a study of radiotherapy plus CTLA-4 blockade in lung cancer. Germline V gene sequence: CDR1 SNHLY, CDR2 FYNNEI. The CDR3 extends over 13 amino acids. Sequencing was performed with immunoSEQ multiplex PCR; in TCRdb, only in-frame clones are kept and a portion is missing. The profile shows 70,000 to 100,000 clones, more than 75% of them singletons. The rearrangement joins TRBV2 to TRBJ2-7, with TRBD1 matching 7 bases. The origin of this receptor is a human donor with non-small cell lung cancer who had a partial response to radiotherapy plus ipilimumab. This specimen consisted of peripheral blood, obtained from a patient treated with radiotherapy plus ipilimumab. The CDR3 reads CASSGEQGIRTAV. CDR3 nucleotide sequence: TGTGCCAGCAGTGGAGAACAGGGGATACGGACGGCCGTC.